Included here is one T cell receptor beta chain sequence, with context. J lost 4 bases, V lost 4 bases, and 11 bases had no gene match. Per the germline V gene, CDR1 is SGHRS and CDR2 is YFSETQ. The CDR3 extends over 16 amino acids. The entry originates in a study of blood T cell repertoires in COVID-19. The assay was immunoSEQ multiplex PCR, and TCRdb's table has in-frame clones only and misses some. Of 70,000 to 85,000 clones listed, 82% are singletons. Sequencing was carried out using peripheral blood. This TCR came from a man in his 60s with acute or convalescent COVID-19. The genes are TRBV5-1 and TRBJ2-1; 7 positions match TRBD2. CDR3 amino acids: CASSPLLGGGYNEQFF. For the CDR3, the DNA is TGCGCCAGCAGCCCACTCTTGGGCGGGGGATACAATGAGCAGTTCTTC. Based on the CDR3 plus reference TRBV5-1 and TRBJ2-1, the full variable domain is KAGVTQTPRYLIKTRGQQVTLSCSPISGHRSVSWYQQTPGQGLQFLFEYFSETQRNKGNFPGRFSGRQFSNSRSEMNVSTLELGDSALYLCASSPLLGGGYNEQFFGPGTRLTVL.